This section outlines one T cell receptor beta chain sequence together with its context. Its cognate antigen has yet to be identified. Base quality data are lacking; no much larger clone is found one base away. The record originates from a study of blood T cells in healthy people across ages (dated by TCRdb to about 2015). Regarding the study in general: In model experiments, template switching captured about one uniquely barcoded TCR beta cDNA molecule for every two T cells. The donors were split into four age groups: young (average 16 years), middle-aged (nearly 40), aged (approximately 60) and long-lived (82). For two donors (one aged 18 to 30 and one aged 80 or older), the study analyzed two additional independent replicas of 1 million unique cDNA reads from the same blood draw. To avoid experimental bias, donors of different ages were distributed randomly across sequencing lanes. Using deep sequencing normalized with unique cDNA molecular identifiers, the study measured how TCR beta repertoire diversity changes with age. What the work shows at the level of the full study, not this receptor alone: Estimates of total diversity based on one million sequenced T cells were regarded as lower bounds and as underestimates. There was a strong correlation between observed TCR beta diversity and the percentage of naive T cells measured by flow cytometry. Because donor CMV infection status was unknown, age-related changes in expanded clonotypes were potentially confounded. As age increased, observed TCR beta diversity per million T cells dropped in a roughly linear way, and a significant reduction was already evident by age approximately 40. Because profiling used bulk unsorted PBMCs, naive and antigen-experienced compartments could not be compared conclusively. Compared with the aged group, the long-lived group had more naive CD4+ T cells, fewer expanded clones and increased TCR diversity, suggesting age selection.

Systemically healthy Caucasian individuals from Russia, some 40 in total and aged about 6 to 100 years, were included as donors. Approximately 9.3 milliliters of peripheral blood were drawn from each donor into EDTA-treated Vacutainer tubes. Ficoll-Paque density-gradient centrifugation was used to isolate PBMCs, with at least 6.5 million per sample. Trizol reagent was used to extract total RNA from the PBMCs, yielding at least 6 micrograms per sample. The percentages of naive CD45RAhigh/CD27high T cells were determined by flow cytometry on a PBMC aliquot from every donor. The library relied on 5' RACE. Sequencing was performed on an Illumina HiSeq 2500. A second about 6 to 11 cycle PCR used a sample-barcoded 5' primer and a J-beta primer mix. A template-switch 5' adaptor carrying 12 random nucleotides introduced a unique molecular identifier onto each TCR beta cDNA molecule. Each sample yielded at least 2.5 million CDR3-containing paired-end reads. All of the RNA was converted into first-strand cDNA using the Mint cDNA synthesis kit, with a TRBC-specific oligonucleotide serving as the primer. After uracil-DNA glycosylase treatment, a first 18-cycle PCR used universal primers M1SS and BC2_uni_R on all cDNA. Regarding the original processing steps: For normalization, 1 million high-quality reads were randomly selected from each sample, with every read carrying a distinct molecular identifier. Instead of being binned into consensus sequences, reads that shared molecular identifiers were thrown out. MiTCR, run with a Q25 quality threshold and the strictest error-elimination algorithm, handled CDR3 identification, clonotype clustering and error correction. A nonparametric unseen species model with Euler transformation was used to estimate lower-bound total TCR beta diversity. TCRdb handled the public reads itself, with Q25 trimming in fastp and clone calling in MiXCR, and kept productive beta chains. CDR3 protein sequences are deduplicated, and each keeps its most common genes and DNA. V and J calls and clone size were set by TCRdb, not the authors. For this sample the table gives roughly 1.4 million distinct CDR3 sequences, of which 59% were detected only once. About 6.3% of the sample is taken by the ten largest.

Clipping removes 3 bases from V and 7 bases from J, with 5 as the unmatched junction base count. Taken from the germline V gene (reference sequence), the CDR1 and CDR2 loops are DFQATT and SNEGSKA. The CDR3 starts with the cysteine, ends with the phenylalanine, and has 14 residues. Of the read, only the CDR3 DNA is kept; its 42 bases are in frame from base 1. Rearrangement joined TRBV20-1 to TRBJ1-6, with 8 junctional bases fitting TRBD1. This sequence was found in a man aged 18 to 35 in good health. What was sequenced was blood. CDR3 region: CSARGGQANSPLHF. The DNA reads TGCAGTGCTAGGGGGGGACAGGCCAATTCACCCCTCCACTTT.